The 22 T cell receptor beta chains in this list originate from one sample, sequenced in a study of control samples from healthy donors and cancer patients. TCRdb keeps only in-frame clones here, not all; method: immunoSEQ multiplex PCR. The repertoire has fewer than 95,000 clones, 85% to 90% of them found once; the top ten carry 1.3%. Sequenced material: blood. Source of these receptors: a woman between 50 and 59 years old in good health.

This chain links TRBV6-6 with TRBJ1-2; D unresolved. Looked up from germline, CDR1 is MNHNY and CDR2 is SVGAGI (reference sequence). Trimming cost V 2 bases and J 7 bases, with 5 bases left between them. The CDR3 spans 11 residues. The CDR3 reads CASSYGLGYTF. CDR3 in DNA: TGTGCCAGCAGTTACGGGCTTGGCTACACCTTC.

The genes are TRBV27 and TRBJ2-7; D may be TRBD2 (5 bases). Trimming removed 0 bases at V and 3 bases at J, with 21 bases between. This CDR3 is 18 amino acids long. Germline V gene lookup returns CDR1 MNHEY and CDR2 SMNVEV (reference sequence). The CDR3 here is CASSLSALSRLEGYEQYF. CDR3 sequence (DNA): TGTGCCAGCAGTTTATCAGCTCTATCGCGTCTAGAGGGCTACGAGCAGTACTTC.

The chain carries TRBV28 and TRBJ1-1; no definite D call. Looked up from germline, CDR1 is MDHEN and CDR2 is SYDVKM. The CDR3 runs 12 residues. The V gene lost 4 bases and the J gene lost 3 bases, with 6 bases spanning the gap. The CDR3 DNA sequence: TGTGCCAGCAGTTCCCAAGACACTGAAGCTTTCTTT. It codes for CASSSQDTEAFF.

The chain joins TRBV28 to TRBJ2-1, with TRBD2 identical over 7 bases. The length of the CDR3 is 14 residues. After removal of 6 bases from V and 6 bases from J, the junction contained 8 bases not matched to a gene. The germline gives CDR1 MDHEN, CDR2 SYDVKM. CDR3 sequence: CASSGAGDPNEQFF. The DNA for the CDR3 is TGTGCCAGCAGCGGTGCGGGAGATCCCAATGAGCAGTTCTTC.

This chain uses TRBV6-5 with TRBJ2-1; the match to TRBD1 covers 9 bases. The CDR3 has 15 residues. After removal of 5 bases from V and 6 bases from J, the junction contained 8 bases not matched to a gene. Per the germline V gene, CDR1 is MNHEY and CDR2 is SVGAGI. This CDR3 reads CASSTGGQGRNEQFF. The CDR3 DNA sequence: TGTGCCAGCAGTACAGGGGGCCAAGGGCGCAATGAGCAGTTCTTC.

The chain is built from TRBV19 and TRBJ2-7, with TRBD1 matching over 7 bases. V lost 4 bases to trimming and J lost 4 bases; unmatched junction nucleotides: 10. Germline V CDR1 and CDR2: LNHDA, SQIVND (reference sequence). The length of the CDR3 is 15 residues. CDR3 in amino acids: CASSNRDRRPYEQYF. DNA of the CDR3: TGTGCCAGTAGTAACCGGGACAGACGCCCTTACGAGCAGTACTTC.

V usage is TRBV7-3 and J usage is TRBJ2-3; 7 positions agree with TRBD2. The CDR3 contains 13 residues. Germline V gene sequence: CDR1 SGHTA, CDR2 FQGTGA. V gave up 5 bases and J gave up 6 bases; unmatched junction bases: 5. CDR3 region: CASSPNGGDTQYF. CDR3 in DNA: TGTGCCAGCAGCCCAAACGGGGGGGATACGCAGTATTTT.

The chain joins TRBV11-3 to TRBJ1-1; TRBD1 might be the D (5 bases). Germline assignment: CDR1 SGHNT and CDR2 YENEEA. The CDR3 is 14 amino acids. V was shortened by 5 bases and J by 0 bases, with 10 bases between the two germline ends. The CDR3 DNA reads TGTGCCAGCAGCAAAGGGGTTATGAACACTGAAGCTTTCTTT. Amino acid sequence: CASSKGVMNTEAFF. Filled out from reference TRBV11-3 and TRBJ1-1, the complete variable domain reads EAGVVQSPRYKIIEKKQPVAFWCNPISGHNTLYWYLQNLGQGPELLIRYENEEAVDDSQLPKDRFSAERLKGVDSTLKIQPAELGDSAVYLCASSKGVMNTEAFFGQGTRLTVV.

The CDR3 DNA follows: TGCGCCAGCAGCCGGGACCGACAGACAGGGGAGGGATCACCCCTCCACTTT. Amino acid sequence: CASSRDRQTGEGSPLHF. The genes are TRBV4-3 and TRBJ1-6; 8 nucleotides line up with TRBD1. Germline lookup yields CDR1 LGHNA and CDR2 YSLEER. The CDR3 runs 17 residues. With 4 bases clipped from V and 10 bases from J, the junction kept 15 bases outside the gene matches.

Only a few counts were recorded for this clone. The rearrangement uses TRBV5-1 and TRBJ1-5; weak D call: TRBD1 (6 bases). The CDR3 covers 16 residues. V shed 4 bases and J shed 2 bases, with 16 bases lying between them. Germline CDR1 reads SGHRS; CDR2 reads YFSETQ. DNA of the CDR3: TGCGCCAGCAGCCGGGACGGGGGGGGCGGCAATCAGCCCCAGCATTTT. This sequence encodes CASSRDGGGGNQPQHF. Together with reference TRBV5-1 and TRBJ1-5, the CDR3 gives the full variable domain: KAGVTQTPRYLIKTRGQQVTLSCSPISGHRSVSWYQQTPGQGLQFLFEYFSETQRNKGNFPGRFSGRQFSNSRSEMNVSTLELGDSALYLCASSRDGGGGNQPQHFGDGTRLSIL.

This clone was counted a single time. This chain uses TRBV19 with TRBJ1-5; TRBD1 matches 7 bases. The V segment lost 7 bases and the J segment 6 bases; nucleotides outside the gene matches: 12. CDR1 LNHDA and CDR2 SQIVND come from the germline V gene (reference sequence). The CDR3 covers 15 residues. CDR3 region: CASNGLRGNSQPQHF. The CDR3 DNA sequence: TGTGCCAGTAATGGGCTCAGGGGGAATAGTCAGCCCCAGCATTTT.

This sequence joins TRBV11-2 and TRBJ2-3; D possibly corresponds to TRBD2 (5 bases). Germline CDR1 SGHAT, CDR2 FQNNGV. The CDR3 spans 16 residues. Between the trimmed V and J ends, which lost 5 bases and 2 bases, there was a span of 17 bases. The CDR3 spells CASSPRGAAHTDTQYF. Here the CDR3 DNA reads TGTGCCAGCAGCCCCCGGGGAGCGGCCCACACAGATACGCAGTATTTT. Supplemented by reference TRBV11-2 and TRBJ2-3, the full variable domain reads EAGVAQSPRYKIIEKRQSVAFWCNPISGHATLYWYQQILGQGPKLLIQFQNNGVVDDSQLPKDRFSAERLKGVDSTLKIQPAKLEDSAVYLCASSPRGAAHTDTQYFGPGTRLTVL.

This chain joins TRBV29-1 and TRBJ2-5; D perhaps matches TRBD2 (5 bases). Germline V CDR1 and CDR2: SQVTM, ANQGSEA. The V and J ends lost 5 bases and 0 bases respectively, with 13 bases between them. The CDR3 is 14 residues long. CDR3 sequence reads: CSVTSGNHQETQYF. For the CDR3, the DNA is TGCAGCGTTACGTCGGGGAACCACCAAGAGACCCAGTACTTC. The complete variable domain, with remaining parts taken from reference TRBV29-1 and TRBJ2-5, reads SAVISQKPSRDICQRGTSLTIQCQVDSQVTMMFWYRQQPGQSLTLIATANQGSEATYESGFVIDKFPISRPNLTFSTLTVSNMSPEDSSIYLCSVTSGNHQETQYFGPGTRLLVL.

In its sample, this clone was seen once. The rearrangement uses TRBV19 and TRBJ2-1; D is possibly TRBD2 (5 bases). There are 15 residues in the CDR3. CDR1 is LNHDA and CDR2 is SQIVND in the germline V gene (reference sequence). With 5 bases removed from V and 0 bases from J, the gap between germline ends came to 11 bases. CDR3 DNA: TGTGCCAGTAGTCGCGGCGGAGGCTCCTACAATGAGCAGTTCTTC. Its translation: CASSRGGGSYNEQFF.

A single count supports this clone. The chain uses TRBV27 and TRBJ1-1, with 12 bases aligning to TRBD1. The CDR3 loop spans 17 amino acids. Germline V gives CDR1 MNHEY, CDR2 SMNVEV (reference sequence). J gave up 5 bases and V 4 bases, and 11 bases lay outside the gene matches. Written as DNA, the CDR3 is TGTGCCAGCAGTTCGATCCGGGACAGGGGGCGGTGGACTGAAGCTTTCTTT. Translated, it gives CASSSIRDRGRWTEAFF.

The CDR3 loop reads CASSFRNNYGYTF. The CDR3 DNA reads as TGTGCCAGCAGTTTCAGAAATAACTATGGCTACACCTTC. The chain couples TRBV27 to TRBJ1-2; D gene uncertain. This CDR3 is 13 amino acids long. The V end lost 3 bases, the J end lost 1 base, and 6 bases lay between the germline ends. Germline CDR1 MNHEY, CDR2 SMNVEV (reference sequence).

This chain connects TRBV29-1 to TRBJ1-1, with D possibly matching TRBD1 (5 bases). Deletions cut 7 bases from V and 5 bases from J, with 17 bases between. CDR3 size: 13 residues. Germline V gene lookup returns CDR1 SQVTM and CDR2 ANQGSEA. The CDR3 nucleotides are TGCAGCGGCCGGACGGGGGACTTAACTGAAGCTTTCTTT. Its protein product is CSGRTGDLTEAFF.

The chain employs TRBV9 and TRBJ2-5; possible D gene TRBD1, 6 bases. Looked up from germline, CDR1 is SGDLS and CDR2 is YYNGEE. This CDR3 has 16 amino acids. V lost 4 bases, J lost 0 bases, and 16 bases lay in between. DNA for the CDR3: TGTGCCAGCAGCCCCGCCGGGACACTGTACCAAGAGACCCAGTACTTC. Protein: CASSPAGTLYQETQYF.

The rearrangement joins TRBV21-1 to TRBJ1-1; no check of the table's D call, TRBD1, against the DNA was made. TRBV21-1 is a known pseudogene. This CDR3 comprises 13 residues. CDR3 amino acids: CASSKWTGLLAFF. Written as DNA, the CDR3 is TGTGCCAGCAGCAAATGGACAGGGTTATTAGCTTTCTTT.

This chain connects TRBV9 to TRBJ2-1, with D unresolved. The V gene's germline CDR1 is SGDLS and CDR2 YYNGEE. The CDR3 consists of 16 residues. Trimming took 3 bases from V and 0 from J, leaving 13 bases between them. CDR3 in DNA: TGTGCCAGCAGCGACCCCCCCTTTAGCTCCTACAATGAGCAGTTCTTC. It translates to CASSDPPFSSYNEQFF.

This chain connects TRBV27 to TRBJ2-7; D is perhaps TRBD2 (5 bases). The V end was cut by 4 bases, the J end by 6 bases, with 19 bases between. CDR1 is MNHEY and CDR2 is SMNVEV in the germline V gene (reference sequence). The CDR3 has 15 amino acids. CDR3 nucleotides: TGTGCCAGCAGTTCTCGGATCGGACTCCCTGGCGAGCAGTACTTC. It yields the protein CASSSRIGLPGEQYF.

The table lists this clone with a count of one. The chain recombines TRBV4-3 with TRBJ2-7, with 10 positions matching TRBD2. The CDR3 is made up of 17 amino acids. The ends lost 4 bases at V and 5 bases at J; junction bases unmatched: 14. Germline loops: CDR1 LGHNA, CDR2 YSLEER. CDR3 sequence (DNA): TGCGCCAGCAGCCCTCAACCCACTAGCGGGGTTCGGGACGAGCAGTACTTC. Its protein is CASSPQPTSGVRDEQYF.